This T cell receptor (beta chain) was captured in a study of early T cells in non-severe SARS-CoV-2 infection. MiXCR, applied by TCRdb to the 5' RACE reads, yields one record per CDR3 protein. The sample has approximately 62,000 distinct CDR3 sequences; around an eighth are singletons. Germline CDR1 reads SGHVS; CDR2 reads FQNEAQ. With 5 bases removed from V and 0 bases from J, the gap between germline ends came to 23 bases. This CDR3 is built from 19 residues. Ten or more counts support this clonotype. V usage is TRBV7-8 and J usage is TRBJ2-4, with TRBD1 as a possible D gene (7 bases). The sequence was collected from an adult who was a healthcare worker with PCR-confirmed SARS-CoV-2 infection or an uninfected control (not recorded which). The sample consisted of whole blood. CDR3 in DNA: TGTGCCAGCAGCGCACAAAGGGGGCGGGACAGTCTAGCCAAAAACATTCAGTACTTC. This translates into CASSAQRGRDSLAKNIQYF.